The 23 T cell receptor beta chains below all came from one sample that was sequenced in a study of blood T cell repertoires in COVID-19. Repertoires were generated with immunoSEQ multiplex PCR, while TCRdb's copy carries only in-frame clones and drops some. The table has 200,000 or so clones, about nine tenths seen once. Sequencing used PBMCs or T cells enriched from blood (not recorded which). The receptors were sampled from a woman aged 40 to 50 with acute COVID-19.

V usage is TRBV5-1 and J usage is TRBJ2-3; 10 nucleotides line up with TRBD1. Germline CDR1 is SGHRS and CDR2 is YFSETQ. The CDR3 extends over 15 amino acids. J lost 1 base, V lost 5 bases, and 4 bases had no gene match. The DNA for the CDR3 is TGCGCCAGCAGTGATGGGACAGGGGGCACAGATACGCAGTATTTT. Its translation: CASSDGTGGTDTQYF.

The chain carries TRBV19 and TRBJ1-2; D possibly corresponds to TRBD1 (5 bases). Germline V gene sequence: CDR1 LNHDA, CDR2 SQIVND (reference sequence). The CDR3 runs to 13 residues. V shed 6 bases and J shed 5 bases, with 13 bases lying between them. The DNA of the CDR3 is TGTGCCAGTAGCACGGGGGGGGTTTATGGCTACACCTTC. This encodes CASSTGGVYGYTF.

This clone was picked up a small number of times. The chain recombines TRBV19 with TRBJ1-6, with 7 bases identical to TRBD1. The CDR3 totals 16 residues. CDR1 is LNHDA, CDR2 SQIVND, per germline (reference sequence). Trimming cost V 6 bases and J 5 bases; bases outside gene matches: 10. The CDR3 region is CASSLLDRRDNSPLHF. CDR3 sequence (DNA): TGTGCCAGTAGCCTACTGGACAGGAGAGATAATTCACCCCTCCACTTT.

The chain joins TRBV12-3 or TRBV12-4 to TRBJ1-5; TRBD1 aligns across 8 bases. This CDR3 is built from 12 residues. V trimming: 1 base; J trimming: 16 bases; junction bases outside the gene matches: 6. The CDR3 coding sequence is TGTGCCAGCAGTTTAGGACAGGGGCTCATACATTTT. Translating gives CASSLGQGLIHF.

The J gene is TRBJ1-3, the V gene TRBV7-9; 8 nucleotides align to TRBD1. Looked up from germline, CDR1 is SEHNR and CDR2 is FQNEAQ (reference sequence). The CDR3 totals 14 residues. Trimming removed 5 bases from V and 2 bases from J; junction bases left unmatched: 2. The CDR3: CASSLGQAGNTIYF. DNA of the CDR3: TGTGCCAGCAGCCTGGGACAGGCTGGAAACACCATATATTTT.

This clone was counted only a few times. V usage is TRBV5-8 and J usage is TRBJ1-5; D perhaps matches TRBD1 (5 bases). There are 15 residues in the CDR3. Germline V gene data show CDR1 as SGHTS and CDR2 as YDEGEE. Trimming removed 4 bases from V and 0 bases from J, with 11 bases in between. The DNA for the CDR3 is TGTGCCAGCAGCCAGGGTTCATATAGCAATCAGCCCCAGCATTTT. Translating gives CASSQGSYSNQPQHF.

This clone has a single count. The V and J genes are TRBV15 and TRBJ2-5; 7 positions match TRBD1. CDR3 length: 15 residues. CDR1 is LNHNV, CDR2 YYDKDF, per germline (reference sequence). J gave up 2 bases and V 5 bases, and 8 bases lay outside the gene matches. The CDR3: CATSFEGGKQETQYF. CDR3 DNA sequence: TGTGCCACCAGCTTCGAAGGGGGCAAACAAGAGACCCAGTACTTC.

The chain combines TRBV3-1 (or the pseudogene TRBV3-2) with TRBJ2-1, with 11 bases that match TRBD2. Germline V gene sequence: CDR1 LGHDT, CDR2 YNNKEL (reference sequence). The CDR3 runs to 16 residues. The trim removed 4 bases at V and 4 bases at J, leaving 6 bases unmatched. CDR3 DNA sequence: TGTGCCAGCAGCCGCCCGACTAGCGGGATTTACAATGAGCAGTTCTTC. Protein: CASSRPTSGIYNEQFF.

CDR3 amino acids: CSVEDRVNEKLFF. CDR3 in DNA: TGCAGCGTCGAGGACAGGGTTAATGAAAAACTGTTTTTT. V gene TRBV29-1 combines with J gene TRBJ1-4; 8 positions match TRBD1. V lost 6 bases to trimming and J lost 4 bases; unmatched junction nucleotides: 4. This CDR3 has 13 amino acids. Germline lookup yields CDR1 SQVTM and CDR2 ANQGSEA.

The J gene is TRBJ2-5, the V gene TRBV7-6; TRBD2 matches 9 bases. The CDR3 covers 15 residues. With V trimmed by 5 bases and J by 2 bases, 6 bases remained unmatched. Germline V gene lookup returns CDR1 SGHVS and CDR2 FNYEAQ. CDR3 sequence (DNA): TGTGCCAGCAGCACTATGACTAGCGGACAAGAGACCCAGTACTTC. It translates to CASSTMTSGQETQYF.

This clone was counted only a few times. This chain links TRBV6-1 with TRBJ2-5, with 12 bases identical to TRBD2. This CDR3 has 15 residues. The trim removed 2 bases at V and 2 bases at J, leaving 0 bases unmatched. In germline, CDR1 is MNHNS, CDR2 SASEGT. The CDR3 is CASSELAGGQETQYF. The CDR3 DNA reads as TGTGCCAGCAGTGAACTAGCGGGGGGGCAAGAGACCCAGTACTTC.

The gene calls are TRBV30 and TRBJ1-6, with 8 bases fitting TRBD1. After removal of 3 bases from V and 7 bases from J, the junction contained 8 bases not matched to a gene. The CDR3 has 15 residues. Germline V gene data show CDR1 as GTSNPN and CDR2 as SVGIG (reference sequence). The CDR3 reads CAWSQGQGGNSPLHF. The CDR3 DNA reads TGTGCCTGGAGCCAAGGACAGGGAGGAAATTCACCCCTCCACTTT.

V gene TRBV4-3 combines with J gene TRBJ1-4; D not certain. Germline V gene data show CDR1 as LGHNA and CDR2 as YSLEER. The CDR3 contains 15 residues. Trimming removed 0 bases at V and 4 bases at J, with 9 bases between. CDR3 loop: CASSQDPGGNEKLFF. Written as DNA, the CDR3 is TGCGCCAGCAGCCAAGATCCCGGCGGTAATGAAAAACTGTTTTTT.

This clone appeared once. V and J are TRBV11-2 and TRBJ1-2, with 8 bases identical to TRBD1. The germline V gene has CDR1 SGHAT and CDR2 FQNNGV. The CDR3 runs 15 residues. The junction had 10 bases not matched to a gene; V was cut back by 4 bases and J by 6 bases. The CDR3 DNA sequence: TGTGCCAGCAGCTCCACCCCGGACAGGGAGCATGGCTACACCTTC. Translated: CASSSTPDREHGYTF.

The chain combines TRBV5-1 with TRBJ1-1, with a possible D match to TRBD1 (5 bases). The V end lost 3 bases, the J end lost 3 bases, and 12 bases lay between the germline ends. This CDR3 has 14 amino acids. CDR1 and CDR2 (germline): SGHRS, YFSETQ. The CDR3 region has the DNA TGCGCCAGCAGCTCATATACAGGTCACACTGAAGCTTTCTTT. Protein sequence: CASSSYTGHTEAFF. The variable domain in full, completed from reference TRBV5-1 and TRBJ1-1, reads KAGVTQTPRYLIKTRGQQVTLSCSPISGHRSVSWYQQTPGQGLQFLFEYFSETQRNKGNFPGRFSGRQFSNSRSEMNVSTLELGDSALYLCASSSYTGHTEAFFGQGTRLTVV.

This sequence joins TRBV28 and TRBJ2-7; 9 bases fit TRBD2. Germline trimming cut 2 bases from V and 6 bases from J; bases unmatched to any gene: 8. This CDR3 has 15 amino acids. The V gene's germline CDR1 is MDHEN and CDR2 SYDVKM. The DNA for the CDR3 is TGTGCCAGCAGTTTACAGCGGGAGGCTCTTCTCGAGCAGTACGTC. Its translation: CASSLQREALLEQYV.

V usage is TRBV7-2 and J usage is TRBJ2-1; TRBD2 might be the D (6 bases). Germline-derived CDR1 and CDR2 are SGHTA and FQGNSA. V dropped 3 bases and J dropped 6 bases, with 15 bases sitting between them. CDR3 size: 15 residues. The CDR3 nucleotides are TGTGCCAGCAGCTTCGAGGGACTCTTGCGCAATGAGCAGTTCTTC. This gives the protein CASSFEGLLRNEQFF.

This chain joins TRBV24-1 and TRBJ2-1, with TRBD1 matching over 7 bases. Germline values: CDR1 KGHDR, CDR2 SFDVKD. The CDR3 extends over 16 amino acids. Trimming took 2 bases from V and 8 from J; bases not matched to a gene: 11. Here the CDR3 DNA reads TGTGCCACCAGTGATTCCCAACCATCAGGGGGAGATGAGCAGTTCTTC. It yields the protein CATSDSQPSGGDEQFF.

Only one count was recorded for this clone. The CDR3 is CASSTFSGTSYNEQFF. Written as DNA, the CDR3 is TGTGCCAGCAGCACCTTTAGCGGGACCTCCTACAATGAGCAGTTCTTC. This chain links TRBV5-8 with TRBJ2-1, with 8 bases identical to TRBD2. The CDR3 sequence is 16 residues long. Germline values: CDR1 SGHTS, CDR2 YDEGEE. V lost 4 bases, J lost 0 bases, and 6 bases stayed unmatched.

V and J are TRBV7-2 and TRBJ1-6; TRBD1 aligns across 7 bases. Trimming removed 6 bases from V and 10 bases from J; junction bases left unmatched: 3. The germline V gene has CDR1 SGHTA and CDR2 FQGNSA. The CDR3 loop spans 12 amino acids. CDR3 sequence reads: CASRTGMSPLHF. The CDR3 DNA is TGTGCCAGCAGGACAGGGATGTCACCCCTCCACTTT.

The chain combines TRBV5-1 with TRBJ1-2; weak D call: TRBD1 (5 bases). Germline V lookup: CDR1 SGHRS, CDR2 YFSETQ. The V and J ends lost 4 bases and 0 bases respectively, with 10 bases between them. The CDR3 covers 14 residues. This CDR3 is CASSEGQSNYGYTF. The CDR3 DNA follows: TGCGCCAGCAGCGAAGGACAATCTAACTATGGCTACACCTTC.

CDR3 DNA: TGTGCTAGTGGTCACAGGGTAGCCAAAAACATTCAGTACTTC. Translating it yields CASGHRVAKNIQYF. The chain carries TRBV12-5 and TRBJ2-4; the D gene is possibly TRBD1 (6 bases). This CDR3 contains 14 residues. With 5 bases removed from V and 0 bases from J, the gap between germline ends came to 8 bases. From germline, CDR1 is LGHNT and CDR2 FRNRAP. Based on the CDR3 plus reference TRBV12-5 and TRBJ2-4, the full variable domain is DARVTQTPRHKVTEMGQEVTMRCQPILGHNTVFWYRQTMMQGLELLAYFRNRAPLDDSGMPKDRFSAEMPDATLATLKIQPSEPRDSAVYFCASGHRVAKNIQYFGAGTRLSVL.

V and J are TRBV7-2 and TRBJ1-2, with 7 bases aligning to TRBD1. CDR1 SGHTA and CDR2 FQGNSA come from the germline V gene. V was clipped by 5 bases and J by 5 bases; unmatched bases: 5. The CDR3 is 13 residues long. The CDR3 region is CASSPGTAYGYTF. In DNA form, the CDR3 reads TGTGCCAGCAGCCCCGGGACAGCTTATGGCTACACCTTC.